Listed here is a single T cell receptor (beta chain). As yet, its antigen is unknown. This record belongs to a study of cytomegalovirus exposure and HLA in healthy donors. The study's findings and limits: Highly shared variants forming one cluster were likely a sequencing artifact.

This CDR3 spans 11 amino acids. V was trimmed by 6 bases and J by 5 bases, leaving 8 bases between them. Germline CDR1 and CDR2: MDHEN and SYDVKM. PCR was performed using 60 Vbeta and 13 Jbeta primers. As originally analysed: Around 83 million unique TCR beta chains, roughly 11 million shared, were counted in a later analysis. TCRdb's copy holds only in-frame clones and misses some; the assay was immunoSEQ multiplex PCR. The V and J calls and clone size are taken from that table; D and trimming were inferred from the DNA. The sample yields 100,000 to 150,000 clones, about 81% seen once. Whereas donors were nominally healthy upon sampling, unrecorded immune exposures were probable.

The sequencing input was PBMCs. The receptor comes from a woman between 25 and 40 years old in good health and CMV-seronegative. This chain uses TRBV28 with TRBJ2-7; D possibly corresponds to TRBD2 (5 bases). CDR3 coding DNA: TGTGCCAGCAGCAGCGGCAACGAGCAGTACTTC. Amino acid sequence: CASSSGNEQYF.